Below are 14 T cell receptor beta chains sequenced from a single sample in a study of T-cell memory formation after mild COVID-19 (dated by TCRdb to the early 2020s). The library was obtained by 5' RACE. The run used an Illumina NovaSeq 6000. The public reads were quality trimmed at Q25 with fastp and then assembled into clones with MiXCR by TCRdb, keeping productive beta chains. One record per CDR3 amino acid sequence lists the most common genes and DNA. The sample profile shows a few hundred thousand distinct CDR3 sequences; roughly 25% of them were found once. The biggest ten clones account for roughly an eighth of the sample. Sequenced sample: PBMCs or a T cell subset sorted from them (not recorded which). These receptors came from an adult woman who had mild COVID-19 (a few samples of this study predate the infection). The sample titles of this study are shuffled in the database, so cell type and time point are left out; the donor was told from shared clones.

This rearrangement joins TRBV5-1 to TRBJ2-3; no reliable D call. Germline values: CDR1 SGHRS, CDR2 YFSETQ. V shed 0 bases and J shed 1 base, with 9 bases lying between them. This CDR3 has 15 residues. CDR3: CASSLDRPGTDTQYF. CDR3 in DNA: TGCGCCAGCAGCTTGGACCGGCCGGGCACAGATACGCAGTATTTT.

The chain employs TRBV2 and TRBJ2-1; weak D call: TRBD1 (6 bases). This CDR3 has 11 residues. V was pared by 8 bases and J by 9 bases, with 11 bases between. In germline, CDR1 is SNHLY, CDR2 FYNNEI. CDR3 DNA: TGTGCCAGCGGAACAGGGATTGAGCAGTTCTTC. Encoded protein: CASGTGIEQFF.

CDR3 DNA: TGCGCCAGCAGCTTTGACAGCACTGAAGCTTTCTTT. This codes for CASSFDSTEAFF. The chain links TRBV5-1 to TRBJ1-1; D is possibly TRBD1 (5 bases). The germline V and J ends were trimmed by 2 bases and 4 bases, with 6 bases remaining between them. CDR3 size: 12 residues. CDR1 and CDR2 (germline): SGHRS, YFSETQ.

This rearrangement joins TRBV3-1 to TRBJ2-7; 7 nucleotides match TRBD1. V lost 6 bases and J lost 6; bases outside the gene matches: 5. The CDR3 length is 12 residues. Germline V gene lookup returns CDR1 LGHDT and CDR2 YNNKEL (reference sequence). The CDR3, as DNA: TGTGCCAGCAGATCAGGGGGTGGCGAGCAGTACTTC. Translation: CASRSGGGEQYF.

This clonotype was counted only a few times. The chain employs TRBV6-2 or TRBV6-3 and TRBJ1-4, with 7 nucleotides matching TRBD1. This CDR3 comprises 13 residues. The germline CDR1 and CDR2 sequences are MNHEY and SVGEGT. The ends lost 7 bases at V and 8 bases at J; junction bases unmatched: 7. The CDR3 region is CASKYRGGEKLFF. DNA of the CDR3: TGTGCCAGCAAGTACAGGGGAGGCGAAAAACTGTTTTTT.

CDR3 in amino acids: CSADRDREQFF. In nucleotides, the CDR3 is TGCAGCGCCGACCGGGACAGGGAGCAGTTCTTC. J is TRBJ2-1 and V is TRBV29-1; 8 nucleotides match TRBD1. Trimming cost V 7 bases and J 10 bases; bases outside gene matches: 6. Germline V gene lookup returns CDR1 SQVTM and CDR2 ANQGSEA. The length of the CDR3 is 11 residues.

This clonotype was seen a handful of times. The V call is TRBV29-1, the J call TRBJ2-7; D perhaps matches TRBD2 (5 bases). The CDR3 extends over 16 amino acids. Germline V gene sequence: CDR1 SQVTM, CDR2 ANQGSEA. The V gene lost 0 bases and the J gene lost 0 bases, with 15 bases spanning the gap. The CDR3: CSVEDGSDPFSYEQYF. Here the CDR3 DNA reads TGCAGCGTTGAAGACGGTAGCGACCCATTCTCCTACGAGCAGTACTTC.

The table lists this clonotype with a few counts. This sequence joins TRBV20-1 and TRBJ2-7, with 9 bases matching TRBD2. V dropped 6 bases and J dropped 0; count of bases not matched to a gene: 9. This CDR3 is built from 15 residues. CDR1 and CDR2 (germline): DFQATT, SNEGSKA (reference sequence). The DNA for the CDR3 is TGCAGTGCCACAATGACTAGCGGCTTCTCCTACGAGCAGTACTTC. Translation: CSATMTSGFSYEQYF.

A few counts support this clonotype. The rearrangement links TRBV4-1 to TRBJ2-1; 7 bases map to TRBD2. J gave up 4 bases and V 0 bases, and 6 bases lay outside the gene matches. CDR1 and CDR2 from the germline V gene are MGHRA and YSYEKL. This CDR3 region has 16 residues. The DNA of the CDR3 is TGCGCCAGCAGCCAAGAAACTAGCGTGTCTTACAATGAGCAGTTCTTC. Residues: CASSQETSVSYNEQFF.

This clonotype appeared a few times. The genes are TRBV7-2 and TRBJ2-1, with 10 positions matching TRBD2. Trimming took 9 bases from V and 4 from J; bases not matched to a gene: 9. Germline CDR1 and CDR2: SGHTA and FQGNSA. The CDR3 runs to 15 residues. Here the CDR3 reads CASSTAGGFYNEQFF. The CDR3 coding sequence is TGTGCCAGTTCCACAGCGGGAGGGTTTTACAATGAGCAGTTCTTC.

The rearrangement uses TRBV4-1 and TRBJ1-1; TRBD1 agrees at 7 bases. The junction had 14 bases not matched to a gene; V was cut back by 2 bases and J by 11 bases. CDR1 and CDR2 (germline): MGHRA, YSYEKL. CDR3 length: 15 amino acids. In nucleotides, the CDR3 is TGCGCCAGCAGCCAACTTGTGACAGGGAACCTTGAGGCTTTCTTT. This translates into CASSQLVTGNLEAFF.

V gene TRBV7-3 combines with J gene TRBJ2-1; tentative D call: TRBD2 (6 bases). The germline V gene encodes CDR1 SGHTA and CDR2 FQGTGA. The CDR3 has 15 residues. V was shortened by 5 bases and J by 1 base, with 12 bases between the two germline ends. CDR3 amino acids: CASSPSAGSYNEQFF. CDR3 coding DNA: TGTGCCAGCAGCCCTAGCGCGGGGTCCTACAATGAGCAGTTCTTC. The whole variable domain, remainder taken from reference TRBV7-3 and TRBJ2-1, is GAGVSQTPSNKVTEKGKYVELRCDPISGHTALYWYRQSLGQGPEFLIYFQGTGAADDSGLPNDRFFAVRPEGSVSTLKIQRTERGDSAVYLCASSPSAGSYNEQFFGPGTRLTVL.

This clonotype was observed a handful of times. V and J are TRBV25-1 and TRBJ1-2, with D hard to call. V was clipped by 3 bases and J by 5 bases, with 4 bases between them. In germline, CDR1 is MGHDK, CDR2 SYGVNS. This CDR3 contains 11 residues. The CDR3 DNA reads TGTGCCAGCAGTGATTGGTATGGCTACACCTTC. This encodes CASSDWYGYTF.

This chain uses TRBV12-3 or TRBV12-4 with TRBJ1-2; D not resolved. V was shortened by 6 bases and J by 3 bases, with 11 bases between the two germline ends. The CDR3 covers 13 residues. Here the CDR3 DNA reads TGTGCCAGCAGCTCCGTAGGCGACTATGGCTACACCTTC. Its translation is CASSSVGDYGYTF.